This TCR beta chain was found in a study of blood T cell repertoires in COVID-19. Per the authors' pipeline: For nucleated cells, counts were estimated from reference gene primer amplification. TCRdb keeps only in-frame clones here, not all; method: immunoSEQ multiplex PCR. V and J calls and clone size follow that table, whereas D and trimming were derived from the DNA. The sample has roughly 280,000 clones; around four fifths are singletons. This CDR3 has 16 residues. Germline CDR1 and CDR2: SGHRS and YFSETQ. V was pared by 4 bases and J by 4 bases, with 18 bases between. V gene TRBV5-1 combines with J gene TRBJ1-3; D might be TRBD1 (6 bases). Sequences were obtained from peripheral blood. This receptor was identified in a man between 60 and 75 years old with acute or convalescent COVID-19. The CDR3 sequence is CASSHGEGGSGNTIYF. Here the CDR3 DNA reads TGCGCCAGCAGCCACGGCGAAGGGGGATCCGGAAACACCATATATTTT.